This TCR beta chain was retrieved from a study of human T cells and chemical hapten exposure. Whole-study context: Slight differences in pooled library volume were the main source of varying TCR yields across samples.

Points on this clonotype: Its antigen is unknown.

Sequencing started from total RNA isolated from unfractionated whole blood. Study-level findings and limits: No shift was seen in TCRs above 1 in 1000 frequency with DPC sensitization.

Library construction involved attaching unique molecular identifiers to individual cDNA molecules, which allowed quantitative, reproducible TCR counting. Per the original methods: Sample TCR totals centred on a median of approximately 95,000, ranging about 20,000 to 690,600. TCRdb reanalysed the 5' RACE reads using MiXCR and keeps one entry per CDR3 protein. For this entry, the V and J calls and clone size follow TCRdb and not the study's own pipeline. The sample has about 81,000 distinct CDR3 sequences; less than 20% are singletons. The source of this sequence is a female donor in good health.

The CDR3 DNA sequence: TGTGCCGCCCGGGACAGGCGCACAGATACGCAGTATTTT. This sequence encodes CAARDRRTDTQYF. The chain uses TRBV10-3 and TRBJ2-3, with 8 bases identical to TRBD1. From germline, CDR1 is ENHRY and CDR2 SYGVKD. The CDR3 length is 13 residues. The V gene end was trimmed by 11 bases and the J gene end by 1 base; junction bases not matched to a gene: 5.